The clone carrying this T cell receptor beta chain was seen at least ten times. Germline lookup yields CDR1 MNHNS and CDR2 SASEGT. Trimming took off 8 bases at V and 3 bases at J, with 7 bases between the two ends. The CDR3 covers 11 residues. This sample is part of a study of shared clonotypes between healthy human individuals. The wider study: The cohort comprised a couple of women and a few men. Their ages spanned 18 to 49 years.

TCRdb's table, derived via immunoSEQ multiplex PCR, lists solely in-frame clones and lacks some. The data hold 450,000 to 550,000 clones, with approximately 85% observed a single time. The chain employs TRBV6-1 and TRBJ1-2; no clear D. The clonotype originates from a woman in her thirties or forties in good health. Some clones in this sample may be carry-over from other donors' samples. The sequenced material came from PBMCs. CDR3 region: CASRLDYGYTF. The CDR3 DNA reads as TGTGCCAGCCGCCTCGACTATGGCTACACCTTC.